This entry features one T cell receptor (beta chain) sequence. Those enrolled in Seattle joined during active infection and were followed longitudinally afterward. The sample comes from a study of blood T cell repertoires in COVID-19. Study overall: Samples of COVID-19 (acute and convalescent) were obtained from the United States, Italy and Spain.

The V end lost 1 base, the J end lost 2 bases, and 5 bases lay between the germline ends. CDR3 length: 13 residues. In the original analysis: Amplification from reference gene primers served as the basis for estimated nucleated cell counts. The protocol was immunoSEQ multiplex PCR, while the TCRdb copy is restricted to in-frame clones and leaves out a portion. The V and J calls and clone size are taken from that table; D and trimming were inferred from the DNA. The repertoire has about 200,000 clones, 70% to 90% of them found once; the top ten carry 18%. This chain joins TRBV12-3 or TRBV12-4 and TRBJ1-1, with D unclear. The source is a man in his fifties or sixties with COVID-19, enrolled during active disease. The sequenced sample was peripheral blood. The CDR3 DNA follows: TGTGCCAGCAGTTTAGAGACAAACACTGAAGCTTTCTTT. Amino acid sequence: CASSLETNTEAFF.